Listed here is a single TCR beta chain. This entry belongs to a study of fetal regulatory T cell absence and autoimmunity. Germline V gene sequence: CDR1 SEHNR, CDR2 FQNEAQ (reference sequence). The trim removed 3 bases at V and 1 base at J, leaving 9 bases unmatched. This CDR3 has 17 amino acids. TCRdb's table, derived via immunoSEQ multiplex PCR, lists solely in-frame clones and lacks some. This table holds 85,000 to 100,000 clones, about two thirds found once. This rearrangement joins TRBV7-9 to TRBJ2-1, with 7 bases fitting TRBD1. The receptor was isolated from a male donor with IPEX syndrome. Sequencing used pancreas tissue. CDR3 DNA: TGTGCCAGCAGCTTCTTGAACAGGGGAAGGTCCTACAATGAGCAGTTCTTC. Translated: CASSFLNRGRSYNEQFF.